This T cell receptor (beta chain) was identified in a study of T cells in localized non-small cell lung cancer. Study outcomes and limitations: Among the top 100 tumor clones, a median 57 appeared in adjacent lung.

Libraries were prepared by immunoSEQ multiplex PCR; TCRdb keeps only in-frame clonotypes and omits some of them. The sample carries around 40,000 clones, more than 75% recorded once. Remarks on this clone: Its antigen is unknown.

The CDR3 has 14 amino acids. V lost 4 bases and J lost 0, with 9 bases in between. Germline CDR1 SGHNT, CDR2 YYREEE (reference sequence). The source material was peripheral blood, sampled before any cancer treatment. This TCR derives from a man aged 35-75 years with stage I lung adenocarcinoma. The chain has TRBV5-4 and TRBJ2-3; unclear D gene. Here the CDR3 reads CASSLDGSTDTQYF. For the CDR3, the DNA is TGTGCCAGCAGCCTTGACGGTAGCACAGATACGCAGTATTTT.